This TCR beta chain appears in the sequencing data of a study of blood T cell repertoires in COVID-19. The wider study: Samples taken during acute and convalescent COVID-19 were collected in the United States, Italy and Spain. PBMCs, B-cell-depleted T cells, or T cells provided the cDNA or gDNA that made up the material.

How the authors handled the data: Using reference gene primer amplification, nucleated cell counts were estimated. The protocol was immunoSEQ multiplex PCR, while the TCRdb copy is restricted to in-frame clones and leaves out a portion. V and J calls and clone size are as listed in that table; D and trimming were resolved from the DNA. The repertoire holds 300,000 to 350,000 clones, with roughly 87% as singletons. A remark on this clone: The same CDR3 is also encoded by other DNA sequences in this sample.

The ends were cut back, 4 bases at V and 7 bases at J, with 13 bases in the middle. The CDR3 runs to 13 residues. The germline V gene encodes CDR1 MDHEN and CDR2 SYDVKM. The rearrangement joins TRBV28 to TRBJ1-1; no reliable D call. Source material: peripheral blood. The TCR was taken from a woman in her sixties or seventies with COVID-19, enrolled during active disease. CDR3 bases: TGTGCCAGCAGTTCCCCTCCCAGGCTTGAAGCTTTCTTT. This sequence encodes CASSSPPRLEAFF.